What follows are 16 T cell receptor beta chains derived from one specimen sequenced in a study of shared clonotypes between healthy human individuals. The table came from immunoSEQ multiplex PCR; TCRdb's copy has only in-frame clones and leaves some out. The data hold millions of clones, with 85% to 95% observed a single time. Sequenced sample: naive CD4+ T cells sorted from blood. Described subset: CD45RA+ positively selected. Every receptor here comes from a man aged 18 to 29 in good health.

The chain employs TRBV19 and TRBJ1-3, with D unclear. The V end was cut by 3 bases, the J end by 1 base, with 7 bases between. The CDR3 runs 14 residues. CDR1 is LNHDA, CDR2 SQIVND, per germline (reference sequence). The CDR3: CASSMLGSGNTIYF. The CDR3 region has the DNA TGTGCCAGTAGTATGTTGGGTTCTGGAAACACCATATATTTT.

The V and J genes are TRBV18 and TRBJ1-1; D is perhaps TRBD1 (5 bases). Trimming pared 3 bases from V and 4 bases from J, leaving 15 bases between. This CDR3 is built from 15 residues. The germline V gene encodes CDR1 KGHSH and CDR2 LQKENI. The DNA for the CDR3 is TGTGCCAGCTCACCTGGATGGGGGGTGGGCACTGAAGCTTTCTTT. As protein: CASSPGWGVGTEAFF.

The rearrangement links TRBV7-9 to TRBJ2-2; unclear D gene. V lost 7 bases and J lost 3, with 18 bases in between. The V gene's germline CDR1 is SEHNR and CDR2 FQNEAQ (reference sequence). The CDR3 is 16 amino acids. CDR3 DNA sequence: TGTGCCAGCACCTTTTTGGGCAGGATTTACACCGGGGAGCTGTTTTTT. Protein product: CASTFLGRIYTGELFF.

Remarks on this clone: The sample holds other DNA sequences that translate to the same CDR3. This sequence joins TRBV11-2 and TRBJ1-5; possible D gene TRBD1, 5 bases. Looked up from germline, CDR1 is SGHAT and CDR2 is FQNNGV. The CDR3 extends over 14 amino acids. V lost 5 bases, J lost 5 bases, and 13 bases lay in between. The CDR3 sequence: CASSRDRGDQPQHF. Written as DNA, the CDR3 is TGTGCCAGCAGCCGGGACCGCGGTGATCAGCCCCAGCATTTT.

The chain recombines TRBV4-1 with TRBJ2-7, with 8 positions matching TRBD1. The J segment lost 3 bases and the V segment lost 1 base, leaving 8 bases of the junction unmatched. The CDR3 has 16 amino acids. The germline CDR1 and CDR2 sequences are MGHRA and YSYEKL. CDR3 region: CASSQVVRDRSYEQYF. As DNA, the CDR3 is TGCGCCAGCAGCCAAGTTGTAAGGGACAGGAGCTACGAGCAGTACTTC.

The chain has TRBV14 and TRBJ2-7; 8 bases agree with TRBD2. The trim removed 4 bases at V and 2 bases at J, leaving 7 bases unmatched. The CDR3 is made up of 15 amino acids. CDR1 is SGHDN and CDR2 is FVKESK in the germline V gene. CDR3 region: CASSRLPAGAYEQYF. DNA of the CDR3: TGTGCCAGCAGCCGATTACCAGCGGGGGCCTACGAGCAGTACTTC.

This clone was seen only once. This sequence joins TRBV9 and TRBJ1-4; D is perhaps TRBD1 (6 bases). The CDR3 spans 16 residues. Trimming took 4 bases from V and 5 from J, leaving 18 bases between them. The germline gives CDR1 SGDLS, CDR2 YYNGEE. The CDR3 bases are TGTGCCAGCAGCCCACAGACAGGTCTGAAGAATGAAAAACTGTTTTTT. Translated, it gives CASSPQTGLKNEKLFF.

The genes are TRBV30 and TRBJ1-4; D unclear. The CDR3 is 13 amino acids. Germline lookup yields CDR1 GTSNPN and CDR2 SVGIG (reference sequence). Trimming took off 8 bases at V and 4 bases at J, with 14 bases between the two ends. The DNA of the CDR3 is TGTGCCAGTAAGGCGGACTTTAATGAAAAACTGTTTTTT. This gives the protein CASKADFNEKLFF.

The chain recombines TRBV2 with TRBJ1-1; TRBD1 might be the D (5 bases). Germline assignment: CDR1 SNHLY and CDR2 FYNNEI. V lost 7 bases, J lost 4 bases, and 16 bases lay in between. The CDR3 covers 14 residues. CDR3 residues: CASNSQRGGTEAFF. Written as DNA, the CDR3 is TGTGCCAGCAACTCTCAGAGGGGCGGCACTGAAGCTTTCTTT.

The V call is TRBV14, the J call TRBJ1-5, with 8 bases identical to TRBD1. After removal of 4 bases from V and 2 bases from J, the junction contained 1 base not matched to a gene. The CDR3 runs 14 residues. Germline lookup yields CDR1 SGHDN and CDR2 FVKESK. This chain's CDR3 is CASSPTGGNQPQHF. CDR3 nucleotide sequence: TGTGCCAGCAGCCCGACAGGGGGCAATCAGCCCCAGCATTTT.

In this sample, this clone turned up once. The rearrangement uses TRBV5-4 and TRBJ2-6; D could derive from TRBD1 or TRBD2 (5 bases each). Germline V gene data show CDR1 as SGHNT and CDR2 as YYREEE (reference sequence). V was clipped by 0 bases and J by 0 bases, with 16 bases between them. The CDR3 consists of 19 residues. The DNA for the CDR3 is TGTGCCAGCAGCTTGGAGCCAAGGGGACCTTTCTCTGGGGCCAACGTCCTGACTTTC. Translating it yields CASSLEPRGPFSGANVLTF.

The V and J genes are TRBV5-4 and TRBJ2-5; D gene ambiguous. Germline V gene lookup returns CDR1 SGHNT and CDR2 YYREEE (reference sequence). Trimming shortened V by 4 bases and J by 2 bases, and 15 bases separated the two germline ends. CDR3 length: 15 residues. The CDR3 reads CASSPPHGGQETQYF. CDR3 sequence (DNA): TGTGCCAGCAGCCCACCGCACGGCGGACAAGAGACCCAGTACTTC.

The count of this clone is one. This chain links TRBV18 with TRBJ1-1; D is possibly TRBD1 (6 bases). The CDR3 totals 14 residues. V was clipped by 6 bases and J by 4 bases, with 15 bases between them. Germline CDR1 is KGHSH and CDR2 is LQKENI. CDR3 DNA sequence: TGTGCCAGCTCCGTACCGGGGGCGTCCACTGAAGCTTTCTTT. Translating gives CASSVPGASTEAFF.

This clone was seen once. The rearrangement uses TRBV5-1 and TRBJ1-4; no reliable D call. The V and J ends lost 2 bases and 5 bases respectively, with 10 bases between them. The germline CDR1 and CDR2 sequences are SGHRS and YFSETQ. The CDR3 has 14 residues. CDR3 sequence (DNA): TGCGCCAGCAGCTTTTCGGAGTTAAATGAAAAACTGTTTTTT. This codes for CASSFSELNEKLFF. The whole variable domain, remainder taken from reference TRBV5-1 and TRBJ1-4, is KAGVTQTPRYLIKTRGQQVTLSCSPISGHRSVSWYQQTPGQGLQFLFEYFSETQRNKGNFPGRFSGRQFSNSRSEMNVSTLELGDSALYLCASSFSELNEKLFFGSGTQLSVL.

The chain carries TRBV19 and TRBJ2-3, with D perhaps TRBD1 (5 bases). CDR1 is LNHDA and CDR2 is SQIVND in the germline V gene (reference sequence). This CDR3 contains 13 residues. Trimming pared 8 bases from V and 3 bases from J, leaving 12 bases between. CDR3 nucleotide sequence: TGTGCCAGTCGGGCAGGGCGGACAGATACGCAGTATTTT. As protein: CASRAGRTDTQYF.

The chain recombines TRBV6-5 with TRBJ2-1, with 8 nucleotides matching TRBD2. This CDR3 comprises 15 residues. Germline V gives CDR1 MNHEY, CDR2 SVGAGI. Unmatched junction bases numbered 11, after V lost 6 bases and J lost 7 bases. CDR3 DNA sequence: TGTGCCAGCAGAGCCGATCGGGGGGGTGTAAATGAGCAGTTCTTC. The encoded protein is CASRADRGGVNEQFF.